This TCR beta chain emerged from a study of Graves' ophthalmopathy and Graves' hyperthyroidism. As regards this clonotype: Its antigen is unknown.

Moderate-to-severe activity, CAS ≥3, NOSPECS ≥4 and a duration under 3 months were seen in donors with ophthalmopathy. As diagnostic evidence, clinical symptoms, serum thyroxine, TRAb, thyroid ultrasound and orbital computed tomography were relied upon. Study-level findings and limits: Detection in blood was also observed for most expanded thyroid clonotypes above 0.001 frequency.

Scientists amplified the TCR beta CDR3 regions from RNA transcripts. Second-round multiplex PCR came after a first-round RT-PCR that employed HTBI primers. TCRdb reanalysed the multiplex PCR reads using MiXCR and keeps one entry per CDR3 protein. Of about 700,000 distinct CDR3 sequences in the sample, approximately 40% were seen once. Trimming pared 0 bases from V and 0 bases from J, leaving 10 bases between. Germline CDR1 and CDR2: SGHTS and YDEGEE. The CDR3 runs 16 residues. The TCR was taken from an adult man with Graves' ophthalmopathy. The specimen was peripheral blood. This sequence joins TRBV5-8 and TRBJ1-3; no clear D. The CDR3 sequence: CASSLAQRSSGNTIYF. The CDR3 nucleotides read TGTGCCAGCAGCTTGGCGCAGCGATCCTCTGGAAACACCATATATTTT.